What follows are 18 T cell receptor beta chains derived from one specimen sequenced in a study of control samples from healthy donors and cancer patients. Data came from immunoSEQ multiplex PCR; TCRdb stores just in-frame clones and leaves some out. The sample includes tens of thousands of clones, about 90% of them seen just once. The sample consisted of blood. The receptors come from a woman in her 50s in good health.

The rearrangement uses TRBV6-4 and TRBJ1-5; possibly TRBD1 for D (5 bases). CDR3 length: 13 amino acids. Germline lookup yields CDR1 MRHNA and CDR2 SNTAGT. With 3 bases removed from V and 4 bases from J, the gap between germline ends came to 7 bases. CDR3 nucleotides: TGTGCCAGCAGTGAGGGACTTAATCAGCCCCAGCATTTT. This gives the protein CASSEGLNQPQHF.

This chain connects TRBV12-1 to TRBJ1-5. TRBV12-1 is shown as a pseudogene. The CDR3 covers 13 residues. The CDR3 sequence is CASSPGIGQPQHF. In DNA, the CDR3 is TGTGCCAGCAGCCCCGGGATCGGACAGCCCCAGCATTTT.

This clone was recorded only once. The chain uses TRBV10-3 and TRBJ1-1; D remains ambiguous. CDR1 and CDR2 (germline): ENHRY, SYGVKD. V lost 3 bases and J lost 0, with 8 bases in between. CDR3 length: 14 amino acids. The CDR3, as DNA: TGTGCCATCAGTGATTTTCTGGTGAACACTGAAGCTTTCTTT. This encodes CAISDFLVNTEAFF.

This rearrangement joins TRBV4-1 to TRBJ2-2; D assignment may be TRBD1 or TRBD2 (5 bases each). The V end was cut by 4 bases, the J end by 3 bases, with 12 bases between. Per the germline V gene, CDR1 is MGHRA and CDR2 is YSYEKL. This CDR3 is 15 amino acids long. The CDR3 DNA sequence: TGCGCCAGCAGCCCTCGGGACCGAGACACCGGGGAGCTGTTTTTT. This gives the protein CASSPRDRDTGELFF.

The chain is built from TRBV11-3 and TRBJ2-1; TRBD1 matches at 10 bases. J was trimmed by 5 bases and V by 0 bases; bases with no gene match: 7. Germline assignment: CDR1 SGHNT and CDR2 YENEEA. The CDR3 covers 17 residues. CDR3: CASSLDGGGTGDNEQFF. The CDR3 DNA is TGTGCCAGCAGCTTAGATGGCGGCGGGACAGGGGACAATGAGCAGTTCTTC.

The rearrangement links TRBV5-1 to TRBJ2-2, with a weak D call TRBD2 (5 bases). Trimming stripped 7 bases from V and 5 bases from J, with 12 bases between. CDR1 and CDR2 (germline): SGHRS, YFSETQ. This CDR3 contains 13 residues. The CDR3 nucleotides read TGCGCCAGCTACTATACGGGGACCGGGGAGCTGTTTTTT. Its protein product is CASYYTGTGELFF.

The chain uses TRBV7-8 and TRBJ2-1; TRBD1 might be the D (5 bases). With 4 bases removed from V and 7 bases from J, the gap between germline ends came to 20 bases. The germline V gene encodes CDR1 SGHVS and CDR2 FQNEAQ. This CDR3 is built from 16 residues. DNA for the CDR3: TGTGCCAGCAGCTCGTATCCAGGGTTCCCAGGGAATGAGCAGTTCTTC. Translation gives CASSSYPGFPGNEQFF.

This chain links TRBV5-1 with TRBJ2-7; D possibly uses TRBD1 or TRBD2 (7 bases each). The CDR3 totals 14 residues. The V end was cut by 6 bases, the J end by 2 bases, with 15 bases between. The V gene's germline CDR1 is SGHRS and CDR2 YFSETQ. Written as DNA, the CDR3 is TGCGCCAGCACCCCAGGGGGGGCCCCCTACGAGCAGTACTTC. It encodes CASTPGGAPYEQYF.

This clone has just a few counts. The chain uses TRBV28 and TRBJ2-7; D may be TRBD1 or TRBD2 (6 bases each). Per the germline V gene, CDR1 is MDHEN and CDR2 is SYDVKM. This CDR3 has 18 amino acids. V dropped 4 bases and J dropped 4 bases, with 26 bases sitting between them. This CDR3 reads CASSSLGGQPESGYEQYF. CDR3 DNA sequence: TGTGCCAGCAGTTCCCTCGGGGGCCAACCCGAGAGCGGATACGAGCAGTACTTC.

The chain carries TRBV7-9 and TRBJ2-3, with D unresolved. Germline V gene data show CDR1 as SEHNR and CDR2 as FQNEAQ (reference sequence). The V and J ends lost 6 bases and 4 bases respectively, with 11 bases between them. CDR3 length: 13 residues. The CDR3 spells CASSPKGPDTQYF. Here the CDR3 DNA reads TGTGCCAGCAGTCCCAAGGGCCCAGATACGCAGTATTTT.

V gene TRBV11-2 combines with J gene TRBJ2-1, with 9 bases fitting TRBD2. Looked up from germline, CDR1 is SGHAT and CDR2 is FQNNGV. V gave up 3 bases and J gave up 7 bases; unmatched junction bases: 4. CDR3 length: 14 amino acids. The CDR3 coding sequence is TGTGCCAGCAGCTTCGGGACTAGCCCTAATGAGCAGTTCTTC. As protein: CASSFGTSPNEQFF.

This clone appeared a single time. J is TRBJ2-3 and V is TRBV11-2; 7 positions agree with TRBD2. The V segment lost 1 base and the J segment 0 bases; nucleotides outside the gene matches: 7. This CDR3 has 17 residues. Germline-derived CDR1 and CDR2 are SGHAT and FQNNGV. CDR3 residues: CASSLGLGGGSTDTQYF. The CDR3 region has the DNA TGTGCCAGCAGCTTAGGATTGGGGGGAGGGAGCACAGATACGCAGTATTTT. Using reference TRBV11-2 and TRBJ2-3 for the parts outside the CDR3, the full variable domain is EAGVAQSPRYKIIEKRQSVAFWCNPISGHATLYWYQQILGQGPKLLIQFQNNGVVDDSQLPKDRFSAERLKGVDSTLKIQPAKLEDSAVYLCASSLGLGGGSTDTQYFGPGTRLTVL.

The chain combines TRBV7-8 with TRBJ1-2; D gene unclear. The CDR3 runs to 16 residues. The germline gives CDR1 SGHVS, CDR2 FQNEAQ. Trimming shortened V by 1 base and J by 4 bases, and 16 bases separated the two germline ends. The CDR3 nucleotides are TGTGCCAGCAGCTTAGTTTGGAACCGGGCTACCTATGGCTACACCTTC. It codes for CASSLVWNRATYGYTF.

The CDR3 sequence: CASSLTSGIYNEQFF. The CDR3 coding sequence is TGCGCCAGCAGCCTGACTAGCGGAATCTACAATGAGCAGTTCTTC. The chain combines TRBV5-1 with TRBJ2-1; 9 positions match TRBD2. After removal of 4 bases from V and 3 bases from J, the junction contained 5 bases not matched to a gene. Germline-derived CDR1 and CDR2 are SGHRS and YFSETQ. CDR3 size: 15 residues.

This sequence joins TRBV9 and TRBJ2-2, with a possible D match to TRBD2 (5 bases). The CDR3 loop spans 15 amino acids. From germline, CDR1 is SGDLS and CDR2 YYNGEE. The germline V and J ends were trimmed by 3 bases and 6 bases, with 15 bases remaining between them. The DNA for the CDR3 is TGTGCCAGCAGCGCCCCGGAGGCGGCTGCCGGGGAGCTGTTTTTT. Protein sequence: CASSAPEAAAGELFF.

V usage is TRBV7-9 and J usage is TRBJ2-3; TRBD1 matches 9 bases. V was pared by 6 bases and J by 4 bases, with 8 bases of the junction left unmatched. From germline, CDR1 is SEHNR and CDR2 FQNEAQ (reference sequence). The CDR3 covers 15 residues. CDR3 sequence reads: CASSTDRGSADTQYF. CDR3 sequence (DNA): TGTGCCAGCAGTACTGACAGGGGGAGCGCAGATACGCAGTATTTT.

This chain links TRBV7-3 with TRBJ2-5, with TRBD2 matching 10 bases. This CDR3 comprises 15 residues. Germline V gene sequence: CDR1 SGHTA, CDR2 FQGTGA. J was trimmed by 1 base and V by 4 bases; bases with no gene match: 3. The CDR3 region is CASSSAGGLQETQYF. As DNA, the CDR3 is TGTGCCAGCAGCTCAGCGGGAGGGCTCCAAGAGACCCAGTACTTC.

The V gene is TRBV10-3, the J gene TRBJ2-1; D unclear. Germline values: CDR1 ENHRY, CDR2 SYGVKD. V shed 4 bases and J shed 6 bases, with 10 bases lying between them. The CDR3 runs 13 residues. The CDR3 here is CAISVSSGNEQFF. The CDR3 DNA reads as TGTGCCATCAGTGTGAGTAGTGGCAATGAGCAGTTCTTC.